Following are 9 T cell receptor beta chains from one sample sequenced in a study of T cell responses to AZD1222 COVID-19 vaccine. The repertoire was sequenced with immunoSEQ multiplex PCR; TCRdb's copy has only in-frame clones and lacks some. Here the sample spans more than 95,000 clones, more than 75% being singletons. The sample here was peripheral blood, taken on day 0 of AZD1222 vaccination. Receptors were obtained from an adult in good health.

This chain uses TRBV12-3 or TRBV12-4 with TRBJ1-1; D gene unclear. Trimming pared 7 bases from V and 9 bases from J, leaving 15 bases between. The CDR3 extends over 12 amino acids. The CDR3 DNA follows: TGTGCCAGCACTCCGATCGGTGGGAAAGCTTTCTTT. Translated: CASTPIGGKAFF.

The chain carries TRBV6-5 and TRBJ1-5; no clear D. Trimming pared 3 bases from V and 7 bases from J, leaving 13 bases between. Germline V gene lookup returns CDR1 MNHEY and CDR2 SVGAGI. The CDR3 runs 14 residues. CDR3 coding DNA: TGTGCCAGCAGTTATTCGGGCCCAACACAGCCCCAGCATTTT. It encodes CASSYSGPTQPQHF.

V is TRBV9 and J is TRBJ2-1, with no clear D. The ends were cut back, 4 bases at V and 1 base at J, with 12 bases in the middle. Germline V gene sequence: CDR1 SGDLS, CDR2 YYNGEE. CDR3 length: 15 residues. The CDR3 loop is CASSLLAQSYNEQFF. Written as DNA, the CDR3 is TGTGCCAGCAGCTTACTGGCCCAGTCCTACAATGAGCAGTTCTTC.

The chain joins TRBV3-1 (or the pseudogene TRBV3-2) to TRBJ2-5; D is unresolved. The CDR3 consists of 12 residues. V lost 1 base and J 1 base, leaving 1 base between the germline ends. Germline V gene lookup returns CDR1 LGHDT and CDR2 YNNKEL (reference sequence). The CDR3 sequence is CASSQGQETQYF. CDR3 coding DNA: TGTGCCAGCAGCCAAGGCCAAGAGACCCAGTACTTC.

This sequence joins TRBV28 and TRBJ2-5, with 8 bases aligning to TRBD2. Per the germline V gene, CDR1 is MDHEN and CDR2 is SYDVKM. The V gene end was trimmed by 7 bases and the J gene end by 7 bases; junction bases not matched to a gene: 14. This CDR3 has 15 amino acids. The CDR3, as DNA: TGTGCCAGCACCCCCCCGGGAGGGTTCGCGGGGACCCAGTACTTC. Encoded protein: CASTPPGGFAGTQYF. Combining the CDR3 with reference TRBV28 and TRBJ2-5 gives the whole variable domain DVKVTQSSRYLVKRTGEKVFLECVQDMDHENMFWYRQDPGLGLRLIYFSYDVKMKEKGDIPEGYSVSREKKERFSLILESASTNQTSMYLCASTPPGGFAGTQYFGPGTRLLVL.

This rearrangement joins TRBV7-9 to TRBJ2-7; D uncertain. Per germline, CDR1 SEHNR and CDR2 FQNEAQ (reference sequence). The germline V and J ends were trimmed by 3 bases and 2 bases, with 11 bases remaining between them. CDR3 length equals 14 residues. The CDR3 here is CASSFVGPTYEQYF. As DNA, the CDR3 is TGTGCCAGCAGCTTTGTAGGACCGACCTACGAGCAGTACTTC.

V gene TRBV28 combines with J gene TRBJ1-2; D not certain. Germline V gene lookup returns CDR1 MDHEN and CDR2 SYDVKM. CDR3 length: 11 residues. The V gene lost 5 bases and the J gene lost 7 bases, with 8 bases spanning the gap. This CDR3 is CASSLTRGYTF. The CDR3 nucleotides are TGTGCCAGCAGTCTAACCCGTGGCTACACCTTC.

The DNA for the CDR3 is TGCGCCAGCAGCACCGGGACAGGGGGTAATACTGAAGCTTTCTTT. Its translation: CASSTGTGGNTEAFF. The rearrangement joins TRBV5-1 to TRBJ1-1; 11 bases align to TRBD1. V lost 4 bases and J lost 5; bases outside the gene matches: 7. CDR1 and CDR2 from the germline V gene are SGHRS and YFSETQ. The CDR3 length is 15 residues.

The chain employs TRBV7-2 and TRBJ1-5; unclear D gene. Trimming left V 4 bases short and J 9 bases short, with 13 bases between. CDR3 size: 13 residues. Germline V CDR1 and CDR2: SGHTA, FQGNSA. The CDR3 region is CASSSGRVGPQHF. In nucleotides, the CDR3 is TGTGCCAGCAGCTCCGGGAGGGTTGGGCCCCAGCATTTT.